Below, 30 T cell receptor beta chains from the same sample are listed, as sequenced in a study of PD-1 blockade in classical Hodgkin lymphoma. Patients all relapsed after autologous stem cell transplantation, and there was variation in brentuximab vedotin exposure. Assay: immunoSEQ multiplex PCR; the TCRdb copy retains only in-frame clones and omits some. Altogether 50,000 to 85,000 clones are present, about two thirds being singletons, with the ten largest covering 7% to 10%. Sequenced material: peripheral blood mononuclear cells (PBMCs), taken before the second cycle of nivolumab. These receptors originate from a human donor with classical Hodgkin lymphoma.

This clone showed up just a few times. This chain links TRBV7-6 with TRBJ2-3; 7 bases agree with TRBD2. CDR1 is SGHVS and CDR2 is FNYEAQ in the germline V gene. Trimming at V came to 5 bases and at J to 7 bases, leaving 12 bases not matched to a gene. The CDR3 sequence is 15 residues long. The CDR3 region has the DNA TGTGCCAGCAGCCCGCCGCGGGGGACGGAGAATACGCAGTATTTT. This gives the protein CASSPPRGTENTQYF.

The CDR3 DNA is TGTGCCAGCAGTTCCCAACTAGCGGAGTACGAGCAGTACTTC. It specifies CASSSQLAEYEQYF. The rearrangement joins TRBV6-4 to TRBJ2-7; 8 positions match TRBD2. V shed 5 bases, J shed 4 bases, and the junction held 7 bases outside the gene matches. CDR1 MRHNA and CDR2 SNTAGT come from the germline V gene. The CDR3 runs 14 residues.

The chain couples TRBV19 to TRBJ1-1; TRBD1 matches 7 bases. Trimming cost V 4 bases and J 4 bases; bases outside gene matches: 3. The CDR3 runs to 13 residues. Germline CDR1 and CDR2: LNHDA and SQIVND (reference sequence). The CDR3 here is CASSKQGSTEAFF. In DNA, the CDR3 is TGTGCCAGTAGTAAACAGGGGAGCACTGAAGCTTTCTTT.

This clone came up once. CDR3 protein: CASSLGTEAFF. The CDR3 region has the DNA TGTGCCAGCAGCTTGGGCACTGAAGCTTTCTTT. The rearrangement uses TRBV2 and TRBJ1-1; D call uncertain. V was clipped by 6 bases and J by 4 bases, with 6 bases between them. Looked up from germline, CDR1 is SNHLY and CDR2 is FYNNEI. The CDR3 is 11 residues long. The complete variable domain, with remaining parts taken from reference TRBV2 and TRBJ1-1, reads EPEVTQTPSHQVTQMGQEVILRCVPISNHLYFYWYRQILGQKVEFLVSFYNNEISEKSEIFDDQFSVERPDGSNFTLKIRSTKLEDSAMYFCASSLGTEAFFGQGTRLTVV.

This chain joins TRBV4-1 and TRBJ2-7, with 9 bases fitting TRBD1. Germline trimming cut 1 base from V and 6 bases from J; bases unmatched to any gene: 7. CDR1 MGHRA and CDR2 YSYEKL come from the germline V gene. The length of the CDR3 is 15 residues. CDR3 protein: CASSQGTGEKGEQYF. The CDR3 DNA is TGCGCCAGCAGCCAAGGGACAGGGGAAAAGGGCGAGCAGTACTTC.

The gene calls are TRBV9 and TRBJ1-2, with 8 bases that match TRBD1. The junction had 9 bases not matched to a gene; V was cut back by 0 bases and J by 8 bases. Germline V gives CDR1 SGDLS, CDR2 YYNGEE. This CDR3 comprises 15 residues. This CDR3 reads CASSVGDRGYDGYTF. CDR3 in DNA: TGTGCCAGCAGCGTAGGTGACAGGGGTTACGACGGCTACACCTTC.

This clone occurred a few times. CDR3 nucleotide sequence: TGTGCCAGCAGGACCTACGGGCTATTAGATGGCTACACCTTC. This translates into CASRTYGLLDGYTF. V usage is TRBV2 and J usage is TRBJ1-2; D unresolved. Trimming left V 6 bases short and J 6 bases short, with 17 bases between. Germline V gives CDR1 SNHLY, CDR2 FYNNEI. This CDR3 spans 14 amino acids.

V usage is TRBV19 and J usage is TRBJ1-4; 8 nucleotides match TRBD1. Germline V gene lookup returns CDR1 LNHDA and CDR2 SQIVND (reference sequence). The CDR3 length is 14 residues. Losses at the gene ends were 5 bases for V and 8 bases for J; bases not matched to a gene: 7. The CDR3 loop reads CASSPWTGREKLFF. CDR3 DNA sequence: TGTGCCAGTAGTCCTTGGACAGGGAGAGAAAAACTGTTTTTT.

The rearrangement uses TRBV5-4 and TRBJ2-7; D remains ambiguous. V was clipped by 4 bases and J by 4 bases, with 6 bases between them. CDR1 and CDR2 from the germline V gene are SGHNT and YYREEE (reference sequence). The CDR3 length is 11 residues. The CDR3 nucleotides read TGTGCCAGCAGCCGCGAGTACGAGCAGTACTTC. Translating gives CASSREYEQYF.

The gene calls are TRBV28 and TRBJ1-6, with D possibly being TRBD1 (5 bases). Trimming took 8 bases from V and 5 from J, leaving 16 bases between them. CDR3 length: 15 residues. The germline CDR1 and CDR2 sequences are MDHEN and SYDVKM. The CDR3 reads CASLNGGPNNSPLHF. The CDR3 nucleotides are TGTGCCAGCTTAAACGGGGGACCTAATAATTCACCCCTCCACTTT. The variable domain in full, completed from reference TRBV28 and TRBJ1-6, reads DVKVTQSSRYLVKRTGEKVFLECVQDMDHENMFWYRQDPGLGLRLIYFSYDVKMKEKGDIPEGYSVSREKKERFSLILESASTNQTSMYLCASLNGGPNNSPLHFGNGTRLTVT.

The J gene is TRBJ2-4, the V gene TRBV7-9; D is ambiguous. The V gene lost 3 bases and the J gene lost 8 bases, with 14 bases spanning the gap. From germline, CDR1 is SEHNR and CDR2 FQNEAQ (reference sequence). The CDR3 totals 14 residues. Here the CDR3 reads CASSFLLETHIQYF. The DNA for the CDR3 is TGTGCCAGCAGCTTTCTCCTAGAAACTCACATTCAGTACTTC.

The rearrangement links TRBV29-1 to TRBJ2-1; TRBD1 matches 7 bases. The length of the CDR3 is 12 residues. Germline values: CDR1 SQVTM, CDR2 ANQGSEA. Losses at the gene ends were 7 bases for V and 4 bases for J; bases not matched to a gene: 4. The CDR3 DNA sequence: TGCAGCGCCGGGACAGCTTACAATGAGCAGTTCTTC. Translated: CSAGTAYNEQFF.

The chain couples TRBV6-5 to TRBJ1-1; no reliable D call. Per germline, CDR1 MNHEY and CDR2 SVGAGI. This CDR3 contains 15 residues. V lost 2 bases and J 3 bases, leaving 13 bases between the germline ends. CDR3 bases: TGTGCCAGCAGTTACCTGGGCGGATGGGACACTGAAGCTTTCTTT. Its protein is CASSYLGGWDTEAFF.

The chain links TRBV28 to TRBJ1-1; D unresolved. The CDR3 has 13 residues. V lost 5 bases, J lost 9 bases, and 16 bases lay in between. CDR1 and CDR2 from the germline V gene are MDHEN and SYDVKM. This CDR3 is CASSLGPLSQAFF. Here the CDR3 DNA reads TGTGCCAGCAGTCTCGGACCGTTGAGCCAAGCTTTCTTT.

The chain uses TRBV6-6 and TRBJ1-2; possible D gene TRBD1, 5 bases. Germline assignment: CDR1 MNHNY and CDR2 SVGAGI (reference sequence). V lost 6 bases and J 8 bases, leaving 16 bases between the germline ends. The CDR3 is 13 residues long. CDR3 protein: CASSEQAGQGYTF. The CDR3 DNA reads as TGTGCCAGCAGCGAACAGGCAGGGCAAGGCTACACCTTC.

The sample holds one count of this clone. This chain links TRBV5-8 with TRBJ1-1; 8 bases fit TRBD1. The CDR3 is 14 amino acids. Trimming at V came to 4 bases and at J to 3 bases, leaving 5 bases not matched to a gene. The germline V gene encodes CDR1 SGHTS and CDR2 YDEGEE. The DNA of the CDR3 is TGTGCCAGCAGCCTACAGGGGGATGACACTGAAGCTTTCTTT. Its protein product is CASSLQGDDTEAFF.

The CDR3 region is CASSPPRGTGNTEAFF. The CDR3 DNA reads TGTGCCAGCTCACCACCGCGTGGGACGGGAAACACTGAAGCTTTCTTT. The chain joins TRBV18 to TRBJ1-1, with D tentatively TRBD1 (5 bases). The CDR3 extends over 16 amino acids. CDR1 KGHSH and CDR2 LQKENI come from the germline V gene. V was trimmed by 0 bases and J by 2 bases, leaving 13 bases between them.

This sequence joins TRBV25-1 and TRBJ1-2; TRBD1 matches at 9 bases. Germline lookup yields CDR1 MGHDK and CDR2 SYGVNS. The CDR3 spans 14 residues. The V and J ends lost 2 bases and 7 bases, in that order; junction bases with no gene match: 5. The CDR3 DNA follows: TGTGCCAGCAGTGAACCGGGACAGGGTCGTGGCTACACCTTC. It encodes CASSEPGQGRGYTF.

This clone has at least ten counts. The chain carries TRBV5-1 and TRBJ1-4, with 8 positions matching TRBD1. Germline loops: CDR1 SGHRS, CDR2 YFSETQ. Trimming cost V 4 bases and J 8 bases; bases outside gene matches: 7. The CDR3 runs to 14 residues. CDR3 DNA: TGCGCCAGCAGCCATAGACAGGGGCGGGAAAAACTGTTTTTT. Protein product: CASSHRQGREKLFF.

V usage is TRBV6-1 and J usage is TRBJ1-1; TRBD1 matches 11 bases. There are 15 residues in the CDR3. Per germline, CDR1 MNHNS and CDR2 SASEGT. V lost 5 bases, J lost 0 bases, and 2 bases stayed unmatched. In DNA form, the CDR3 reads TGTGCCAGCAGTCGGGACAGGGGGATGAACACTGAAGCTTTCTTT. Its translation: CASSRDRGMNTEAFF.

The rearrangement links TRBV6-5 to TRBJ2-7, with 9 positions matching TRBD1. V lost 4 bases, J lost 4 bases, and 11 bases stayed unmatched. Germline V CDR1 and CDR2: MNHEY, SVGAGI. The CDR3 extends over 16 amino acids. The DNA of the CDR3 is TGTGCCAGCAGTTTTAACCCGGGGACAGGGCCTTACGAGCAGTACTTC. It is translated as CASSFNPGTGPYEQYF.

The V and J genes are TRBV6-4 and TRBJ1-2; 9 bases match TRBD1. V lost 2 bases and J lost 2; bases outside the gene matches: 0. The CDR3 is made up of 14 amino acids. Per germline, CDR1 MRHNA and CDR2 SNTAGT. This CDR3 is CASSDTGGNYGYTF. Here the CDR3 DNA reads TGTGCCAGCAGTGACACAGGGGGCAACTATGGCTACACCTTC.

CDR3 nucleotide sequence: TGTGCCAGCAGCTTAGCACACAGGGGCCTCTACAATGAGCAGTTCTTC. Translating gives CASSLAHRGLYNEQFF. The chain links TRBV11-3 to TRBJ2-1; the match to TRBD1 covers 7 bases. The germline V gene has CDR1 SGHNT and CDR2 YENEEA. V shed 1 base and J 3 bases; nucleotides not matched to a gene: 6. This CDR3 is 16 amino acids long.

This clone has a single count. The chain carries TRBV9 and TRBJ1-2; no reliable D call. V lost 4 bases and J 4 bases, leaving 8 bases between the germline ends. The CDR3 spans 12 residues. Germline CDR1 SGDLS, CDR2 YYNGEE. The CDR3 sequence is CASSMIAYGYTF. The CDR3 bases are TGTGCCAGCAGCATGATCGCCTATGGCTACACCTTC.

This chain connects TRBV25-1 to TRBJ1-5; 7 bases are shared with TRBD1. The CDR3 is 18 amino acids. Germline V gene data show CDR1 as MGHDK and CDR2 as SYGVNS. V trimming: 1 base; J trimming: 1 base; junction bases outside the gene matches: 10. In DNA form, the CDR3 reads TGTGCCAGCAGTGAATCTGAGGGGGCGCGGGGAAGCAATCAGCCCCAGCATTTT. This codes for CASSESEGARGSNQPQHF.

CDR3 loop: CASAPYEQYF. DNA of the CDR3: TGTGCCAGCGCGCCCTACGAGCAGTACTTC. The rearrangement uses TRBV2 and TRBJ2-7; D not resolved. There are 10 residues in the CDR3. CDR1 and CDR2 (germline): SNHLY, FYNNEI. Trimming pared 8 bases from V and 2 bases from J, leaving 4 bases between.

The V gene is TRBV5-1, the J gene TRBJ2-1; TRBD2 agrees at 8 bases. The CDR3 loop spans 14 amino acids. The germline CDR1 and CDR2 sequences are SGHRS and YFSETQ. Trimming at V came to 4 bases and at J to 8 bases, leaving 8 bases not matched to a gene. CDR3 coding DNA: TGCGCCAGCAGCCCTACGGGAGGGCCGGATGAGCAGTTCTTC. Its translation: CASSPTGGPDEQFF.

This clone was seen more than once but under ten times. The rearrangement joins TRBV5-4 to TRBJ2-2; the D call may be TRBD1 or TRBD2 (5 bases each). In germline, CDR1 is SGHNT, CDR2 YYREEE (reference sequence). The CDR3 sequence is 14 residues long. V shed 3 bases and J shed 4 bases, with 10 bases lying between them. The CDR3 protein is CASSWDLGTGELFF. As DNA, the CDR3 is TGTGCCAGCAGCTGGGACCTGGGCACCGGGGAGCTGTTTTTT.

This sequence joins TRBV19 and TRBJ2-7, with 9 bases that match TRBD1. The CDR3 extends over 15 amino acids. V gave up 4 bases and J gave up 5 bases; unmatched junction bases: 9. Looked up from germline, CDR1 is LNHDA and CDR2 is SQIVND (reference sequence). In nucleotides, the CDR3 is TGTGCCAGTAGTACCGTCTACAGGGGGCCCCACGAGCAGTACTTC. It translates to CASSTVYRGPHEQYF.

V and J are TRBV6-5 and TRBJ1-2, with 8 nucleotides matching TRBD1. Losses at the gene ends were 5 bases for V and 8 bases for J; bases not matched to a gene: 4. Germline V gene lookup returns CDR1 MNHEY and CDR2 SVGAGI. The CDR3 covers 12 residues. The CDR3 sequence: CASSIQGEGYTF. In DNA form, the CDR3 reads TGTGCCAGCAGTATACAGGGGGAAGGCTACACCTTC.